This entry concerns a single T cell receptor (beta chain). The sample comes from a study of shared clonotypes between healthy human individuals. V lost 6 bases and J lost 3, with 15 bases in between. Germline V gives CDR1 MDHEN, CDR2 SYDVKM. The CDR3 consists of 14 residues. Some clones are missing from TCRdb's copy, which holds only in-frame ones; the method was immunoSEQ multiplex PCR. Of hundreds of thousands of clones listed, 73% are singletons. The chain carries TRBV28 and TRBJ2-7, with a possible D match to TRBD2 (6 bases). The receptor comes from a woman aged 30 to 39 in good health. Sequenced sample: memory CD4+ T cells sorted from blood. Subset denoted: CD45RA-negative fraction. The CDR3 here is CASSQIADIYEQYF. The CDR3, as DNA: TGTGCCAGCAGCCAGATAGCGGATATCTACGAGCAGTACTTC.